Sequencing of this T cell receptor beta chain was carried out in a study of T cell responses to AZD1222 COVID-19 vaccine (dated by TCRdb to about 2021). Background for the entire study: Because spike-specific TCR depth and breadth did not differ between the two schedules, AZD1222 recipients who got a second dose at roughly 4 weeks were pooled with those who got a second dose at roughly 12 weeks. A total of 230 to 250 trial participants underwent TCR sequencing, of whom about 210 had received two doses of AZD1222 and some 25 had received two doses of the MenACWY control vaccine. Enrollment into the trials was organized by age into subgroups of 18-55, 56-69 and 70-plus years, and those subgroups contained around 150, 28 and 57 TCR-sequenced participants, respectively.

Inclusive of the bounding cysteine and phenylalanine, the CDR3 is 16 residues long. Only the CDR3 region is kept as DNA, spanning 48 bases read in frame from base 1. V was cut back by 3 bases and J by 3 bases, leaving a gap of 17 bases between them. From the germline V gene (reference sequence), CDR1 is MNHEY and CDR2 is SMNVEV. A note on this clone: The antigen it binds to is not known. No base quality values were provided; no much bigger clone lies one nucleotide off.

The CDR3 regions of human TCRbeta chains were subjected to immunosequencing. As for how the authors treated the data: Repertoire TCRs were checked for matches against a reference library of SARS-CoV-2-specific TCRs that had been generated using the MIRA antigen-specificity platform. Breadth was defined as the fraction of unique TCRs that were SARS-CoV-2-associated. Depth was defined as the fraction of total T cells that were SARS-CoV-2-associated. Using the MIRA data, each spike-specific TCR was mapped to the spike region that the TCR reacts to and placed in a CD4 or CD8 class. Log10-transformed breadth and depth values were compared by one-way ANOVA with Sidak's multiple comparisons tests. TCRdb took over this immuneACCESS table, retaining in-frame rearrangements with V and J assigned. Such tables are incomplete; in checked studies, under half of the missing clones stem from an unresolved V gene, and the remainder is unexplained. For V, J and clone size, that table is used; D and trimming come from the DNA. For this sample the table gives 70,000 to 90,000 clones, of which 90% were detected only once. About 3% of the sample is held by the ten biggest clonotypes.

What this sample's time point label stands for: baseline before first vaccination. The vaccinee samples were drawn from two UK trials, COV001 and COV002, one of which was a single-blind randomized controlled phase 2/3 trial testing AZD1222 (ChAdOx1 nCoV-19) in healthy adults. For TCRbeta chain sequencing, PBMC samples were collected from trial participants at day 0 and at day 28 after the second dose. Overall results and qualifications from the work: Conclusions about previously exposed vaccinees are limited because only a handful of AZD1222 recipients were SARS-CoV-2 seropositive at baseline. Participants were mostly white British and included more females than males, and it was suggested by the authors that clonal diversity may have been underestimated. The 56-69-year group was small, and its depth increase did not reach significance, likely because of low power. After two AZD1222 doses, both the breadth and the depth of spike-specific TCRs were significantly higher than at day 0 and than in MenACWY recipients. Because no samples from the day 14 peak response were available, repertoires could be characterized only after the peak T cell response. The vaccine-associated CD4 TCRs covered the entire spike protein, and the dominant responses fell in regions 160-218 and 743-854. Nearly half of unique spike-specific TCRs reportedly recognized epitopes outside regions mutated in the B.1.351 and B.1.1.7 variants.

Recombination linked TRBV27 to TRBJ1-2, with TRBD1 as a weak D call on 5 bases. The receptor comes from an adult in good health. Here the sequenced sample was peripheral blood, taken on day 0 of AZD1222 vaccination. At the DNA level, the sequence is TGTGCCAGCAGTTTGACGGGACCCCCATCGGACTATGGCTACACCTTC. The encoded protein is CASSLTGPPSDYGYTF.